Presented here are 7 T cell receptor beta chains from one specimen sequenced in a study of blood T cell repertoires in COVID-19. Clones were sequenced by immunoSEQ multiplex PCR, and TCRdb holds only the in-frame ones, with some missing. This sample yields around 150,000 clones, of which around 84% are seen a single time; around 7.7% belongs to the top ten. Input material: PBMCs or T cells enriched from blood (not recorded which). The receptors were gathered from a man over 45 who had recovered from COVID-19.

The V call is TRBV5-1, the J call TRBJ1-3; a weak D match, TRBD1 (6 bases). CDR3 length: 15 residues. Deletions cut 1 base from V and 2 bases from J, with 10 bases between. Germline assignment: CDR1 SGHRS and CDR2 YFSETQ. Written as DNA, the CDR3 is TGCGCCAGCAGCTTGACAGGGAATGCTGGAAACACCATATATTTT. Translating gives CASSLTGNAGNTIYF.

The J gene is TRBJ1-2, the V gene TRBV6-1, with D hard to call. CDR3 size: 13 residues. CDR1 is MNHNS, CDR2 SASEGT, per germline. V was trimmed by 3 bases and J by 5 bases, leaving 10 bases between them. CDR3 DNA sequence: TGTGCCAGCAGTGATAAGGCGGAGTATGGCTACACCTTC. Its translation: CASSDKAEYGYTF.

The chain employs TRBV24-1 and TRBJ1-1; 7 positions match TRBD1. Trimming at V came to 4 bases and at J to 14 bases, leaving 15 bases not matched to a gene. The CDR3 totals 14 residues. Germline CDR1 and CDR2: KGHDR and SFDVKD. As DNA, the CDR3 is TGTGCCACCAGTGACCCCCTGACAGGGTTTGGGGTCTTCTTT. Its translation is CATSDPLTGFGVFF.

This sequence joins TRBV4-1 and TRBJ2-2; 9 nucleotides align to TRBD2. The CDR3 totals 17 residues. The ends lost 1 base at V and 3 bases at J; junction bases unmatched: 6. Germline V gives CDR1 MGHRA, CDR2 YSYEKL. For the CDR3, the DNA is TGCGCCAGCAGCCAAGTTCTAGCGGGGATCTACACCGGGGAGCTGTTTTTT. As protein: CASSQVLAGIYTGELFF.

This clone was seen only a few times. The chain uses TRBV12-5 and TRBJ1-5, with 7 bases matching TRBD1. Trimming removed 6 bases from V and 2 bases from J; junction bases left unmatched: 10. This CDR3 contains 16 residues. In germline, CDR1 is LGHNT, CDR2 FRNRAP. The DNA of the CDR3 is TGTGCTAGTGGACAAAACAGGGGAGGCGGCAATCAGCCCCAGCATTTT. This translates into CASGQNRGGGNQPQHF.

V usage is TRBV4-1 and J usage is TRBJ2-1; TRBD1 is a possible D gene (5 bases). V lost 0 bases and J 4 bases, leaving 10 bases between the germline ends. Germline-derived CDR1 and CDR2 are MGHRA and YSYEKL. The CDR3 covers 15 residues. This CDR3 is CASSQETDYYNEQFF. The CDR3 DNA reads as TGCGCCAGCAGCCAAGAGACAGATTATTACAATGAGCAGTTCTTC.

The chain is built from TRBV4-3 and TRBJ2-3; no reliable D call. CDR3 length: 18 residues. Trimming took off 0 bases at V and 0 bases at J, with 16 bases between the two ends. CDR1 is LGHNA, CDR2 YSLEER, per germline. The CDR3 is CASSQDVARVLSTDTQYF. CDR3 nucleotides: TGCGCCAGCAGCCAAGATGTTGCCCGGGTCTTAAGCACAGATACGCAGTATTTT.